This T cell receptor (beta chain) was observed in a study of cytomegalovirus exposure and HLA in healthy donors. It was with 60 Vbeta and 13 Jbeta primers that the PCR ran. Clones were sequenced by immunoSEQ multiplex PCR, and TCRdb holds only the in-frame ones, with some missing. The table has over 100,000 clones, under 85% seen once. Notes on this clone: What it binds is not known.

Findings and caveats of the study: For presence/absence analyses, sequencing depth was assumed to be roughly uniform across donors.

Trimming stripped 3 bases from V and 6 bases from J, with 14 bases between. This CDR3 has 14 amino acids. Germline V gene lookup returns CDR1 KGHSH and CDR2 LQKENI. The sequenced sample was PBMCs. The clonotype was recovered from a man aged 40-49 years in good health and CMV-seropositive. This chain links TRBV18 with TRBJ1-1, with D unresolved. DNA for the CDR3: TGTGCCAGCTCACCGGAGCGGGGTGGGGCTGAAGCTTTCTTT. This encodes CASSPERGGAEAFF.